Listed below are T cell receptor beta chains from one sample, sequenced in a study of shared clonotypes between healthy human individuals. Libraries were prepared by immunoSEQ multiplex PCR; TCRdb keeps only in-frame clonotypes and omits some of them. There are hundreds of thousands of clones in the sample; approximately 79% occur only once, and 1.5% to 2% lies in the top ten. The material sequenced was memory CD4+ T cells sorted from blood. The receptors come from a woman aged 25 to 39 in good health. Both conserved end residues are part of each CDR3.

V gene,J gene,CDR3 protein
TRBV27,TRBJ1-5,CASSRGDRGSNQPQHF
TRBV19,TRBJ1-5,CASSISSGDNQPQHF
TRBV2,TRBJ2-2,CASSLAGVAGELFF
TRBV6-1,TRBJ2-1,CASSYRSGWFF
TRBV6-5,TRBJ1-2,CASSEVGGYTF
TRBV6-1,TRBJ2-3,CASRGRGAGSDTQYF
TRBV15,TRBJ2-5,CATSGPGVPIGETQYF
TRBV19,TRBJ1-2,CASTKTGGDYGYTF
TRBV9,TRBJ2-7,CASSVGQGNYEQYF
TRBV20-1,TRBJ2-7,CSARDRVEQYF